This entry features one T cell receptor beta chain sequence. Its target is not known. This entry comes from a study of T cells expressing NK-cell markers. Study-level background: Sorted CD3+CD56+NKG2C+, CD3+CD56+NKG2C- and CD3+CD56-NKG2C+ T-cell subsets were beta-chain profiled. Broader study findings: Also leading the CD3+CD56-NKG2C+ fraction in several donors were these clonotypes.

TCRdb re-called the 5' RACE reads, yielding one record per CDR3 amino acid sequence without DNA. This sample lists roughly 430,000 distinct CDR3 sequences; its ten largest clones have 7.3%. This CDR3 comprises 15 residues. The chain links TRBV12-3 or TRBV12-4 to TRBJ1-1; without DNA, the TCRdb call of TRBD1 cannot be checked. Sequencing was done on a sample of blood T cells: a sorted CD56 or NKG2C T cell subset, CD4+ or CD8+ T cells, or bulk PBMC T cells (not recorded which). This sequence was found in a woman between 18 and 75 years old in good health. This chain's CDR3 is CASRPGQGSNTEASF.